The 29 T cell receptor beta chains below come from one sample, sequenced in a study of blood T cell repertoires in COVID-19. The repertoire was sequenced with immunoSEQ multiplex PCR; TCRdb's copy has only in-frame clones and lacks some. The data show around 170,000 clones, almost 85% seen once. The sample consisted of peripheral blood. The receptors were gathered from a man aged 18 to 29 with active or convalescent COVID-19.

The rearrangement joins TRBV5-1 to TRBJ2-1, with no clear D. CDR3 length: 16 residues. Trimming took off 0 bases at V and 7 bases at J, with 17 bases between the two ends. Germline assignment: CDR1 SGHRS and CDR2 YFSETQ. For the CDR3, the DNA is TGCGCCAGCAGCTTGGGGCGGATGCTCCCTCAAAATGAGCAGTTCTTC. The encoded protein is CASSLGRMLPQNEQFF.

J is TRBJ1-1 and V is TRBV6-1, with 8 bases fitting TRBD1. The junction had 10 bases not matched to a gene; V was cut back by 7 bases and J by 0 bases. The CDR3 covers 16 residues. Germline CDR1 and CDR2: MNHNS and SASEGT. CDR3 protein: CASIDRGLTMNTEAFF. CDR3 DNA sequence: TGTGCCAGCATTGACAGGGGTTTGACGATGAACACTGAAGCTTTCTTT.

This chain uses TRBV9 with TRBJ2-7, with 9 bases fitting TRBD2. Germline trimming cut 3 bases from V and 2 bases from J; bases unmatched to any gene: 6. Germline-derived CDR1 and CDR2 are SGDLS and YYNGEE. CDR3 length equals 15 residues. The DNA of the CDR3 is TGTGCCAGCAGCGAAGGACTAGCGAAAACCTACGAGCAGTACTTC. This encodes CASSEGLAKTYEQYF.

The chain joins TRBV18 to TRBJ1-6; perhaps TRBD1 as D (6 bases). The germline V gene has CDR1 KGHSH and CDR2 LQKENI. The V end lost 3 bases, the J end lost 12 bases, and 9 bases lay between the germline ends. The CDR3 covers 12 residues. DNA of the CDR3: TGTGCCAGCTCACCGGGACACCAACCCCTCCACTTT. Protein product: CASSPGHQPLHF.

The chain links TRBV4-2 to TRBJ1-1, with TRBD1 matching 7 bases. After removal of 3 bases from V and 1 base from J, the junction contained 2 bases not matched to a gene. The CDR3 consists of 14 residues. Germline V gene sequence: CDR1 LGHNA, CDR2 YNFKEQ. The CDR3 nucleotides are TGTGCCAGCAGCCAGGGACAGAAGAACACTGAAGCTTTCTTT. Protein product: CASSQGQKNTEAFF.

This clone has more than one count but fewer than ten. In DNA form, the CDR3 reads TGTGCCATCAGTGAGTTTAGCGGAGACTACAATGAGCAGTTCTTC. Translating gives CAISEFSGDYNEQFF. The chain carries TRBV10-3 and TRBJ2-1, with D possibly TRBD2 on 6 matching bases. Trimming removed 1 base at V and 3 bases at J, with 10 bases between. The CDR3 is 15 amino acids. CDR1 ENHRY and CDR2 SYGVKD come from the germline V gene.

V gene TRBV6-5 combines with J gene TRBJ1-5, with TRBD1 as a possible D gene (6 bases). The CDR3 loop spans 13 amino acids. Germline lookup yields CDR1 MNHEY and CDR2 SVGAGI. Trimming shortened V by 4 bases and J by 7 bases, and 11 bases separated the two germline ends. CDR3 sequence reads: CASSWGRFQPQHF. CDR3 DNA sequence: TGTGCCAGCAGTTGGGGGCGTTTCCAGCCCCAGCATTTT.

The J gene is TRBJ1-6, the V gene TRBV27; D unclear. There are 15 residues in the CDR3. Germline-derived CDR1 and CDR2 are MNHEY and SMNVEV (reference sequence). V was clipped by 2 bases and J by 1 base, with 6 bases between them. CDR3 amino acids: CASSLRGSYNSPLHF. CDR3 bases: TGTGCCAGCAGTTTAAGAGGTTCCTATAATTCACCCCTCCACTTT.

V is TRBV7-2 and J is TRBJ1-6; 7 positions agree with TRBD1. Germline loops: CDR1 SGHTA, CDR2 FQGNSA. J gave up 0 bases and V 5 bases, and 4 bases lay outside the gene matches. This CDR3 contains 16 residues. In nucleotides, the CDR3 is TGTGCCAGCAGCCTGGACAGGAGCTCCTATAATTCACCCCTCCACTTT. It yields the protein CASSLDRSSYNSPLHF.

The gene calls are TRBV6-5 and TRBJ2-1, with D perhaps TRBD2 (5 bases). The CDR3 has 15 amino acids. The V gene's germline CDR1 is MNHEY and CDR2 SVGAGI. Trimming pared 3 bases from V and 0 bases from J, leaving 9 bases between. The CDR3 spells CASSYEGGSYNEQFF. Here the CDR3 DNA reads TGTGCCAGCAGTTATGAAGGAGGCTCCTACAATGAGCAGTTCTTC.

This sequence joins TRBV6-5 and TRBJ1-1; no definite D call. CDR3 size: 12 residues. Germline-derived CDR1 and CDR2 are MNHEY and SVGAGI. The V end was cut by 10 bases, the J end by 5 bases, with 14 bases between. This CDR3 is CATNEGWTEAFF. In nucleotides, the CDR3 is TGTGCCACTAATGAGGGATGGACTGAAGCTTTCTTT.

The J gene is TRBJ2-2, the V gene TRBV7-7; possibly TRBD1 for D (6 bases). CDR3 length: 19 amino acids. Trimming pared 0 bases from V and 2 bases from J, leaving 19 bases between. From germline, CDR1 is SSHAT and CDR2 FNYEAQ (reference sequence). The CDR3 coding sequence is TGTGCCAGCAGCTTAGCGCGCGGACAGACTTTCTTTAACACCGGGGAGCTGTTTTTT. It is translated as CASSLARGQTFFNTGELFF.

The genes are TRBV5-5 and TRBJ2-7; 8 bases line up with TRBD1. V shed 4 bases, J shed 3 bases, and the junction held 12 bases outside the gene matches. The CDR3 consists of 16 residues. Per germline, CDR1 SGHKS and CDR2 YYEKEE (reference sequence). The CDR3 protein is CASSPASGQGGYEQYF. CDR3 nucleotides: TGTGCCAGCAGCCCCGCGTCCGGACAGGGAGGCTACGAGCAGTACTTC.

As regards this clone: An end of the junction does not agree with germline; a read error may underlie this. Here the CDR3 reads CASSHVAGGLHF. Here the CDR3 DNA reads TGTGCCAGCAGCCATGTTGCTGGGGGCCTACACTTC. The V gene is TRBV3-1 (or the pseudogene TRBV3-2), the J gene TRBJ2-5, with a weak D call TRBD1 (6 bases). CDR1 LGHDT and CDR2 YNNKEL come from the germline V gene (reference sequence). The CDR3 totals 12 residues.

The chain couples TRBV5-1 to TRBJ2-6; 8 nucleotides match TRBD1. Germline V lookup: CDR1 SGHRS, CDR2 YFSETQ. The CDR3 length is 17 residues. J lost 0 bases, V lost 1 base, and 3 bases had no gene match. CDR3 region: CASSLYGTGSGANVLTF. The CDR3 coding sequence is TGCGCCAGCAGCTTGTACGGGACAGGCTCTGGGGCCAACGTCCTGACTTTC.

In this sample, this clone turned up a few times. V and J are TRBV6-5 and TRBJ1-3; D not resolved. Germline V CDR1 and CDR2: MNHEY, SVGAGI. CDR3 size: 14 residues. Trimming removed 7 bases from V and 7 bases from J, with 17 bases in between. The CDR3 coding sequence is TGTGCCAGCACCTCCATAGATTTAAAGAACACCATATATTTT. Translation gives CASTSIDLKNTIYF.

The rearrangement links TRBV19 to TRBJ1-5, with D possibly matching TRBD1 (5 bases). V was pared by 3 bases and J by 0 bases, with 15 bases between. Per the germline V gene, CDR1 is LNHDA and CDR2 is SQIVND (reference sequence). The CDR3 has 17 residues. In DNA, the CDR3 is TGTGCCAGTAGTATTGGGGCGACAGCCCCTAGCAATCAGCCCCAGCATTTT. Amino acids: CASSIGATAPSNQPQHF.

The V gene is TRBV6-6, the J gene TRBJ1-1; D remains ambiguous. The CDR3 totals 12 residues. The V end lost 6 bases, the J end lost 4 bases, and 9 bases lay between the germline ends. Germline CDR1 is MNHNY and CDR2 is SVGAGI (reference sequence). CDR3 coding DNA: TGTGCCAGCAGATCCTTCAGCACTGAAGCTTTCTTT. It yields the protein CASRSFSTEAFF.

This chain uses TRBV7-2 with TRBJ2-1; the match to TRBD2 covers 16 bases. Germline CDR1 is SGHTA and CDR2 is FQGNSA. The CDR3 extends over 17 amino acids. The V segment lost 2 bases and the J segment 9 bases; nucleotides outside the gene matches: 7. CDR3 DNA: TGTGCCAGCAGCTTACCGGGACTAGCGGGAGGGCAGAGTGAGCAGTTCTTC. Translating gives CASSLPGLAGGQSEQFF.

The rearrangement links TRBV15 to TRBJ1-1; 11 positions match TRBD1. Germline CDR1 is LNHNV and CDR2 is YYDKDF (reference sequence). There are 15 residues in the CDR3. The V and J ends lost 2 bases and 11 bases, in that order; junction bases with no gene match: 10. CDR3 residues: CATSRNGQGASGAFF. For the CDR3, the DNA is TGTGCCACCAGCAGAAATGGACAGGGGGCCTCTGGGGCTTTCTTT.

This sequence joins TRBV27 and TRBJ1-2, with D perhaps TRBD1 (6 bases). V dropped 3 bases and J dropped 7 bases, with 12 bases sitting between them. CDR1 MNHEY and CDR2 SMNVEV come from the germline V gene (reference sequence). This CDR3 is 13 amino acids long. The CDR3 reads CASSFSQGLGYTF. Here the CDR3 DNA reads TGTGCCAGCAGTTTTTCGCAGGGGCTTGGCTACACCTTC.

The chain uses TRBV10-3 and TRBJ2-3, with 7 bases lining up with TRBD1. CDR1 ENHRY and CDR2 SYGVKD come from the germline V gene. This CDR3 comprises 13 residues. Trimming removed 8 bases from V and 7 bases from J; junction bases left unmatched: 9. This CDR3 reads CAIRGGTANTQYF. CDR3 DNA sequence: TGTGCCATCCGCGGTGGGACAGCAAATACGCAGTATTTT.

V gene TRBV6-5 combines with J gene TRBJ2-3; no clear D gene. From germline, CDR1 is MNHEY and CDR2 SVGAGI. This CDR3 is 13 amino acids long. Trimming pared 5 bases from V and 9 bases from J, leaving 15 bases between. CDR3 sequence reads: CASSHPTRITQYF. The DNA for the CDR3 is TGTGCCAGCAGTCACCCCACGCGGATAACGCAGTATTTT.

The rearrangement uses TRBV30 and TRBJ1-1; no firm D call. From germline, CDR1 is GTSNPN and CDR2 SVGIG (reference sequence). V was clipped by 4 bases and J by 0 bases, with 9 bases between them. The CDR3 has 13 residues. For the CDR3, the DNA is TGTGCCTGGAATCGGGGATTGAACACTGAAGCTTTCTTT. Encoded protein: CAWNRGLNTEAFF. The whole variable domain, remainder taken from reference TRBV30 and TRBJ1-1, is SQTIHQWPATLVQPVGSPLSLECTVEGTSNPNLYWYRQAAGRGLQLLFYSVGIGQISSEVPQNLSASRPQDRQFILSSKKLLLSDSGFYLCAWNRGLNTEAFFGQGTRLTVV.

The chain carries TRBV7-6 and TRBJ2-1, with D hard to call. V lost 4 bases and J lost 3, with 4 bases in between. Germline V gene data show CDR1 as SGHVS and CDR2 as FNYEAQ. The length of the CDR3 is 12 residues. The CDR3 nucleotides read TGTGCCAGCAGCTCCAACTACAATGAGCAGTTCTTC. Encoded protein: CASSSNYNEQFF.

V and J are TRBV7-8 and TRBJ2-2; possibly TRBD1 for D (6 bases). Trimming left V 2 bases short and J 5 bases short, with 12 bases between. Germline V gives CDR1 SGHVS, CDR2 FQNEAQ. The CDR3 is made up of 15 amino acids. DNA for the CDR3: TGTGCCAGCAGCTTAAGTACAGGGTGGACCGGGGAGCTGTTTTTT. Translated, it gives CASSLSTGWTGELFF.

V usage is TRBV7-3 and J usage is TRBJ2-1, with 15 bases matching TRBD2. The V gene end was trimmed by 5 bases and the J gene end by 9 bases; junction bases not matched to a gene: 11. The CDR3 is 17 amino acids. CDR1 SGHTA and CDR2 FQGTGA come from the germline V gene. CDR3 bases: TGTGCCAGCAGCGCGGGACTAGCGGGAGGCCCACTGGGTGAGCAGTTCTTC. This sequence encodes CASSAGLAGGPLGEQFF. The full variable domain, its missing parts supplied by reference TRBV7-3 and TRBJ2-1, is GAGVSQTPSNKVTEKGKYVELRCDPISGHTALYWYRQSLGQGPEFLIYFQGTGAADDSGLPNDRFFAVRPEGSVSTLKIQRTERGDSAVYLCASSAGLAGGPLGEQFFGPGTRLTVL.

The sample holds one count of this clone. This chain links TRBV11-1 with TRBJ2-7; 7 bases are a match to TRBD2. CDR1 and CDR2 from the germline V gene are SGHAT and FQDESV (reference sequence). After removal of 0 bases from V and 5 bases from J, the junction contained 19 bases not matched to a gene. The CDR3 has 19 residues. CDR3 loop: CASSLAGGPFDYLGNEQYF. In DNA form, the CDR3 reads TGTGCCAGCAGCTTAGCGGGAGGGCCTTTCGACTACCTCGGTAACGAGCAGTACTTC. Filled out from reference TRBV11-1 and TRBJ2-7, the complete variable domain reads EAEVAQSPRYKITEKSQAVAFWCDPISGHATLYWYRQILGQGPELLVQFQDESVVDDSQLPKDRFSAERLKGVDSTLKIQPAELGDSAMYLCASSLAGGPFDYLGNEQYFGPGTRLTVT.

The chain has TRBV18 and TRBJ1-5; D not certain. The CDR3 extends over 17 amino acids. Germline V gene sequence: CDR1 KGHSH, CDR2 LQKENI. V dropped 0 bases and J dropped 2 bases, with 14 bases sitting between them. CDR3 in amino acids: CASSPPRSVYGNQPQHF. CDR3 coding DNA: TGTGCCAGCTCACCACCGAGGTCGGTTTACGGCAATCAGCCCCAGCATTTT.